One and the same sample provided the 11 T cell receptor beta chains below, sequenced in a study of T cells in narcolepsy. Libraries were prepared by immunoSEQ multiplex PCR; TCRdb keeps only in-frame clonotypes and omits some of them. The table includes about 25,000 clones, about 86% detected once. Source material: CD45RA- memory CD4+ T cells from PBMCs. The source is a human donor with narcolepsy.

The chain carries TRBV11-3 and TRBJ2-5; D uncertain. Germline CDR1 SGHNT, CDR2 YENEEA. V was pared by 1 base and J by 3 bases, with 12 bases between. The CDR3 length is 15 residues. For the CDR3, the DNA is TGTGCCAGCAGCTTAGTTACCGGAACGAAAGAGACCCAGTACTTC. Translated, it gives CASSLVTGTKETQYF.

In its sample, this clone was seen a few times. V usage is TRBV11-2 and J usage is TRBJ2-1, with TRBD2 identical over 7 bases. Germline values: CDR1 SGHAT, CDR2 FQNNGV. V gave up 4 bases and J gave up 5 bases; unmatched junction bases: 11. This CDR3 has 16 amino acids. The CDR3 reads CASSSLGDYKDNEQFF. The CDR3 coding sequence is TGTGCCAGCAGCTCCCTAGGGGACTATAAGGACAATGAGCAGTTCTTC.

CDR3 sequence: CASSYQVTDTQYF. The DNA for the CDR3 is TGTGCCAGCAGCTATCAGGTTACAGATACGCAGTATTTT. This chain connects TRBV7-3 to TRBJ2-3; D unresolved. This CDR3 comprises 13 residues. CDR1 is SGHTA, CDR2 FQGTGA, per germline. Between the trimmed V and J ends, which lost 4 bases and 3 bases, there was a span of 8 bases.

The V and J genes are TRBV21-1 and TRBJ2-1; TRBD1 is taken as the D call from the table, unchecked against the DNA. TRBV21-1 is a known pseudogene. The CDR3 spans 20 residues. Here the CDR3 reads CASSQIPKNYRGYSINEQFF. CDR3 sequence (DNA): TGTGCCAGCAGCCAAATTCCCAAAAACTACAGGGGTTATTCGATCAATGAGCAGTTCTTC.

This chain joins TRBV30 and TRBJ1-1, with D possibly TRBD1 on 6 matching bases. The CDR3 runs 15 residues. V lost 3 bases and J 1 base, leaving 15 bases between the germline ends. Per germline, CDR1 GTSNPN and CDR2 SVGIG (reference sequence). The CDR3, as DNA: TGTGCCTGGAGCAAACTTTGGGGACAGAACACTGAAGCTTTCTTT. Protein sequence: CAWSKLWGQNTEAFF.

The V and J genes are TRBV5-6 and TRBJ2-7, with D maybe TRBD1 (5 bases). V lost 6 bases and J 0 bases, leaving 13 bases between the germline ends. This CDR3 has 14 residues. The germline gives CDR1 SGHDT, CDR2 YYEEEE. CDR3 sequence: CASKKTDASYEQYF. Written as DNA, the CDR3 is TGTGCCAGCAAAAAGACAGACGCCTCCTACGAGCAGTACTTC.

V usage is TRBV14 and J usage is TRBJ2-7, with D unclear. The V gene lost 4 bases and the J gene lost 7 bases, with 14 bases spanning the gap. CDR3 length: 13 amino acids. The germline V gene encodes CDR1 SGHDN and CDR2 FVKESK. As DNA, the CDR3 is TGTGCCAGCAGCCCGATCTCCTCGGAGGAGCAGTACTTC. Amino acids: CASSPISSEEQYF.

The CDR3 sequence is CASSVDSNEQFF. CDR3 DNA: TGTGCCAGCAGCGTCGACAGTAATGAGCAGTTCTTC. The chain uses TRBV5-4 and TRBJ2-1; perhaps TRBD1 as D (5 bases). V gave up 4 bases and J gave up 7 bases, with 9 bases separating them. Germline V gene sequence: CDR1 SGHNT, CDR2 YYREEE (reference sequence). The CDR3 covers 12 residues.

The chain recombines TRBV6-5 with TRBJ2-3, with 13 positions matching TRBD2. Germline V CDR1 and CDR2: MNHEY, SVGAGI. The CDR3 runs to 15 residues. J gave up 2 bases and V 6 bases, and 2 bases lay outside the gene matches. The CDR3 loop is CASRLAGGPTDTQYF. The CDR3 DNA sequence: TGTGCCAGCAGACTAGCGGGGGGGCCCACAGATACGCAGTATTTT.

The V gene is TRBV10-3, the J gene TRBJ1-2; the D gene is possibly TRBD1 (6 bases). Per germline, CDR1 ENHRY and CDR2 SYGVKD. V shed 0 bases and J shed 4 bases, with 9 bases lying between them. CDR3 length: 14 amino acids. The CDR3 loop reads CAISESTGLYGYTF. The CDR3 nucleotides are TGTGCCATCAGTGAGTCGACAGGCCTCTATGGCTACACCTTC.

Only one count was recorded for this clone. The chain couples TRBV7-9 to TRBJ2-3, with 10 nucleotides matching TRBD1. Trimming took 4 bases from V and 3 from J; bases not matched to a gene: 16. The CDR3 extends over 19 amino acids. The germline V gene encodes CDR1 SEHNR and CDR2 FQNEAQ (reference sequence). The CDR3 DNA reads as TGTGCCAGCAGCTACCCAACGAGGACAGGGGGGTTAGTAACAGATACGCAGTATTTT. The encoded protein is CASSYPTRTGGLVTDTQYF. The full variable domain, with the rest looked up from reference TRBV7-9 and TRBJ2-3, is DTGVSQNPRHKITKRGQNVTFRCDPISEHNRLYWYRQTLGQGPEFLTYFQNEAQLEKSRLLSDRFSAERPKGSFSTLEIQRTEQGDSAMYLCASSYPTRTGGLVTDTQYFGPGTRLTVL.